This T cell receptor beta chain was captured in a study of cytomegalovirus exposure and HLA in healthy donors. Overall study context: Of over 350 genotyped donors, around 86% grouped in the Caucasian-associated ancestry cluster. Findings and caveats of the study: Fewer N-insertions (relative to the roughly 720-donor mean) were reportedly seen in an Asian-associated ancestry cluster in a later analysis. The investigators catalogued under 200 TCR beta chains as cytomegalovirus-associated.

The CDR3 spans 14 residues. With 2 bases removed from V and 1 base from J, the gap between germline ends came to 7 bases. CDR1 is SGHVS and CDR2 is FNYEAQ in the germline V gene. Turning to this clone: The antigen is unknown.

Both 60 Vbeta primers and 13 Jbeta primers went into the PCR. Clones were sequenced by immunoSEQ multiplex PCR, and TCRdb holds only the in-frame ones, with some missing. This repertoire shows about 160,000 clones, 82% found once; its top ten account for about 1.4%. The sequence derives from a girl aged 5 to 17 in good health and CMV-seropositive. The rearrangement uses TRBV7-6 and TRBJ2-3; the D gene is possibly TRBD2 (5 bases). The sequenced sample consisted of PBMCs. In DNA, the CDR3 is TGTGCCAGCAGCTTATCCGGGGGCACAGATACGCAGTATTTT. Its translation is CASSLSGGTDTQYF. The variable domain in full, with the rest retrieved from reference TRBV7-6 and TRBJ2-3, is GAGVSQSPRYKVTKRGQDVALRCDPISGHVSLYWYRQALGQGPEFLTYFNYEAQQDKSGLPNDRFSAERPEGSISTLTIQRTEQRDSAMYRCASSLSGGTDTQYFGPGTRLTVL.